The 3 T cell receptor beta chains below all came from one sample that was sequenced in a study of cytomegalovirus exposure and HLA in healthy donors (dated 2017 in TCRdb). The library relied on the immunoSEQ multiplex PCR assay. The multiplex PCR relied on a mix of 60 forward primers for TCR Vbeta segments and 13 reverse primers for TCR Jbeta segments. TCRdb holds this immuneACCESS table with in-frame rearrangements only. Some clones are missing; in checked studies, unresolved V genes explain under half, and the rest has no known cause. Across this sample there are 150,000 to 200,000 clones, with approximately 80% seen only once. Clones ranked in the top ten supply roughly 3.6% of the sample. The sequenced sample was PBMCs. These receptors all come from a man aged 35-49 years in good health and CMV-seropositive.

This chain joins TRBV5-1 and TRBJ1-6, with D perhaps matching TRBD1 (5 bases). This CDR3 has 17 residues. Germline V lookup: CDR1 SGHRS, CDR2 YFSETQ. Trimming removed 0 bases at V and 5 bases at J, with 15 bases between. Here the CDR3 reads CASSLGPSGGDNSPLHF. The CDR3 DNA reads TGCGCCAGCAGCTTGGGCCCCTCGGGGGGTGATAATTCACCCCTCCACTTT.

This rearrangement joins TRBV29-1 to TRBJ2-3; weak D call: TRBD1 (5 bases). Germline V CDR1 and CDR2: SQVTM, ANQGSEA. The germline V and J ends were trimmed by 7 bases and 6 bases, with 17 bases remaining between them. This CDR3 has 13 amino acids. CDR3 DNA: TGCAGCGCCCAGGGTTGGAGTGGGGATACGCAGTATTTT. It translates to CSAQGWSGDTQYF.

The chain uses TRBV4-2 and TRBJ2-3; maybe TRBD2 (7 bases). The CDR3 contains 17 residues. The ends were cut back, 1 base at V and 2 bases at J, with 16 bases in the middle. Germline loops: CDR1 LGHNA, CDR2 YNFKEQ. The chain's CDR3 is CASSQGLSGTPTDTQYF. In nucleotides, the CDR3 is TGTGCCAGCAGCCAAGGTCTCAGCGGGACACCCACAGATACGCAGTATTTT.